This is a list of T cell receptor beta chains from one sample in a study of blood T cell repertoires in COVID-19. Sequencing used immunoSEQ multiplex PCR; TCRdb keeps in-frame clones, though not all of them. The sample carries just under 65,000 clones, about three quarters recorded once. Material for sequencing was peripheral blood. The receptors stem from a human donor in a cohort sampled during active COVID-19. CDR3s include the opening cysteine and the closing phenylalanine or tryptophan. The order of the fields is J gene, clone size, V gene, D gene, CDR3 DNA, CDR3 protein. D genes are given only for firm matches. Not all rows give a size; the values are once, few, many and, for expanded clones, a class.

TRBJ2-5 | - | TRBV7-2 | TRBD2 | TGTGCCAGCAGCTTAGCCAGCGGGGGGGCGGAGACCCAGTACTTC | CASSLASGGAETQYF
TRBJ2-1 | medium-sized | TRBV6-2/TRBV6-3 | TRBD1 | TGTGCCAGCAGTTCGGGACAGGGGCATGAGCAGTTCTTC | CASSSGQGHEQFF
TRBJ2-2 | - | TRBV7-3 | TRBD1 | TGTGCCAGCAGCTTGACAGGGGGCGCGAACACCGGGGAGCTGTTTTTT | CASSLTGGANTGELFF
TRBJ2-5 | - | TRBV9 | - | TGTGCCAGCAGCGTAGAAGGTGGGGGGGCCGCGGAGACCCAGTACTTC | CASSVEGGGAAETQYF
TRBJ2-1 | few | TRBV5-1 | TRBD2 | TGCGCCAGCAGCACCACTCGCGGGGGGGCGAACAATGAGCAGTTCTTC | CASSTTRGGANNEQFF
TRBJ2-7 | - | TRBV20-1 | TRBD1 | TGCAGTGCCGGACAGGGCTACGAGCAGTACTTC | CSAGQGYEQYF
TRBJ1-4 | - | TRBV18 | - | TGTGCCAGCTCACCAAACAGGGTACGAGAGGAAAAACTGTTTTTT | CASSPNRVREEKLFF
TRBJ2-1 | - | TRBV19 | - | TGTGCCAGTAGTATGATTCGGGTGGGGGGCAATGAGCAGTTCTTC | CASSMIRVGGNEQFF
TRBJ2-6 | few | TRBV18 | - | TGTGCCAGCTCACCCGGAGGCGTACAGGGTTGGTCTGGGGCCAACGTCCTGACTTTC | CASSPGGVQGWSGANVLTF
TRBJ2-1 | - | TRBV12-3/TRBV12-4 | - | TGTGCCAGCAGTCCCTATAGCGACAATGAGCAGTTCTTC | CASSPYSDNEQFF
TRBJ2-1 | - | TRBV18 | TRBD1 | TGTGCCAGCTCACCACTGGGGACAGACAATGAGCAGTTCTTC | CASSPLGTDNEQFF
TRBJ2-2 | few | TRBV28 | - | TGTGCCAGCAGACAGGGATTAGGCACCGGGGAGCTGTTTTTT | CASRQGLGTGELFF
TRBJ2-5 | - | TRBV19 | TRBD1 | TGTGCCAGTAGTACTGGACAGGGCCAAGAGACCCAGTACTTC | CASSTGQGQETQYF
TRBJ2-7 | few | TRBV30 | - | TGTGCCTGGAGTCCCGATGGGGCCGGGTACGAGCAGTACTTC | CAWSPDGAGYEQYF
TRBJ1-6 | - | TRBV2 | - | TGTGCCAGCAGTGAAGAGGGAGGGTCCGTATCTTATTCACCCCTCCACTTT | CASSEEGGSVSYSPLHF
TRBJ2-5 | once | TRBV7-2 | TRBD2 | TGTGCCAGCAGCCTTAGCGGGTCAAAAGAGACCCAGTACTTC | CASSLSGSKETQYF
TRBJ2-1 | - | TRBV29-1 | - | TGCAGCGTCCCTGGACACCCTGGTCCCTACAATGAGCAGTTCTTC | CSVPGHPGPYNEQFF
TRBJ2-7 | - | TRBV25-1 | - | TGTGCCAGCACCCCCTCAGGGGTCTACGAGCAGTACTTC | CASTPSGVYEQYF
TRBJ1-2 | - | TRBV30 | - | TGTGCCTGGGGCGGGTTCCCCCGGCTAGGCGGCTACACCTTC | CAWGGFPRLGGYTF
TRBJ1-1 | few | TRBV5-1 | - | TGCGCCAGCAGCTTGGACGTACCCGGGAACACTGAAGCTTTCTTT | CASSLDVPGNTEAFF
TRBJ1-1 | - | TRBV9 | - | TGTGCCAGCAGCGAGGGGAGGGGCCCCCCCATGAACACTGAAGCTTTCTTT | CASSEGRGPPMNTEAFF
TRBJ2-1 | - | TRBV12-5 | TRBD2 | TGTGCTAGTGGTTTGCGGACTAGCGGGGGCTCCTACAATGAGCAGTTCTTC | CASGLRTSGGSYNEQFF
TRBJ1-2 | - | TRBV3-1/TRBV3-2 | TRBD1 | TGTGCCAGCAGCCAGCCTCGTGGCAGGGGGCCATATGGCTACACCTTC | CASSQPRGRGPYGYTF
TRBJ1-6 | - | TRBV2 | TRBD1 | TGTGCCAGCCGACAGGGCCGGAGCTCCTATAATTCACCCCTCCACTTT | CASRQGRSSYNSPLHF
TRBJ1-1 | once | TRBV5-5 | TRBD1 | TGTGCCAGCAGCAACCCAGGGGGAATAACCACTGAAGCTTTCTTT | CASSNPGGITTEAFF
TRBJ1-2 | once | TRBV19 | TRBD1 | TGTGCCAGTTCAACCGAAAGGGGGACAGCTAAATCGATCTATGGCTACACCTTC | CASSTERGTAKSIYGYTF
TRBJ1-2 | - | TRBV6-5 | - | TGTGCCAGCAGTACCCCTGGGGCAGAACACTACACCTTC | CASSTPGAEHYTF
TRBJ1-2 | - | TRBV27 | TRBD1 | TGTGCCAGCAGTTTAGCAGGGGGTAACTATGGCTACACCTTC | CASSLAGGNYGYTF
TRBJ2-5 | - | TRBV28 | TRBD2 | TGTGCCAGCAGTTTGGCGGGGGGGCAAGAGACCCAGTACTTC | CASSLAGGQETQYF
TRBJ1-6 | - | TRBV25-1 | TRBD1 | TGTGCCAGCAGTACAGGGGGTTGGAATTCACCCCTCCACTTT | CASSTGGWNSPLHF
TRBJ1-1 | - | TRBV2 | - | TGTGCCAGCAGCTTGCAGGGGCATGATACTGAAGCTTTCTTT | CASSLQGHDTEAFF
TRBJ1-2 | - | TRBV12-3/TRBV12-4 | - | TGTGCCAGCAGCCCACAGAGTGGCTATGGCTACACCTTC | CASSPQSGYGYTF
TRBJ1-5 | - | TRBV18 | TRBD1 | TGTGCCAGCTCAGAGACAGGGAATCAGCCCCAGCATTTT | CASSETGNQPQHF